This T cell receptor (beta chain) was sequenced in a study of T-cell memory formation after mild COVID-19. TCRdb re-called the 5' RACE reads through MiXCR, storing one row per CDR3 protein. The sample lists tens of thousands of distinct CDR3 sequences, around 15% occurring once. Whole-study results and caveats: Researchers could not confirm that second-wave clones peaking on day 37 targeted SARS-CoV-2. The study found balanced CD4/CD8 in clones contracting day 15 to 85 and a CD4+ lean in later expanders. Among contracting clones, CD4+ were mainly CM/EM and CD8+ enriched in EMRA.

The CDR3 extends over 16 amino acids. V lost 0 bases and J lost 0, with 12 bases in between. Germline V lookup: CDR1 LGHNA, CDR2 YSLEER. This clonotype was seen only a few times. Its antigen is as yet unknown. The source of this sequence is a man younger than 30 who had mild COVID-19 (a few samples of this study predate the infection). Cell type and time point are not known. The chain combines TRBV4-3 with TRBJ2-7; possible D gene TRBD2, 6 bases. Material for sequencing was PBMCs or a T cell subset sorted from them (not recorded which). This chain's CDR3 is CASSQDPRGTSYEQYF. CDR3 nucleotide sequence: TGCGCCAGCAGCCAAGATCCCCGGGGGACCTCCTACGAGCAGTACTTC.